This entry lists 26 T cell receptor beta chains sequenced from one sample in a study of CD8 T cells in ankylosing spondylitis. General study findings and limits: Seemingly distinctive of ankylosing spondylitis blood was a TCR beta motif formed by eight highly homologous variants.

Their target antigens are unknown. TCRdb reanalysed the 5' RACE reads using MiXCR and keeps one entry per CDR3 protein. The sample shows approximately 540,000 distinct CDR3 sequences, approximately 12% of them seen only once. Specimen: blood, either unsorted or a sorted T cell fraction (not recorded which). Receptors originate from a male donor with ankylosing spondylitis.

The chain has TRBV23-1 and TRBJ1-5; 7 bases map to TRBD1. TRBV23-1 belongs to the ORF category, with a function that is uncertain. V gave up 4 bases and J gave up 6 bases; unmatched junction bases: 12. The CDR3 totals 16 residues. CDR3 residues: CASSRAPGQKFQPQHF. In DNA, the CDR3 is TGCGCCAGCAGTCGGGCTCCGGGACAGAAATTTCAGCCCCAGCATTTT.

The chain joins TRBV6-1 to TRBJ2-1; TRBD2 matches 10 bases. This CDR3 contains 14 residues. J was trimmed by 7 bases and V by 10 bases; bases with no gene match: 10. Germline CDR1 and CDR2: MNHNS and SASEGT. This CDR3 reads CATESSGRFNEQFF. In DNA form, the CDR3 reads TGTGCCACCGAGTCTAGCGGGAGATTTAATGAGCAGTTCTTC.

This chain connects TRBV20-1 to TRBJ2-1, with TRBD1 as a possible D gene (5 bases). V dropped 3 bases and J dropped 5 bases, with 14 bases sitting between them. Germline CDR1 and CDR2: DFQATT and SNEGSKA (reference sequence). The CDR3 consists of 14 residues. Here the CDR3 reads CSASQPGKDNEQFF. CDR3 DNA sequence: TGCAGTGCTAGTCAGCCAGGGAAAGACAATGAGCAGTTCTTC.

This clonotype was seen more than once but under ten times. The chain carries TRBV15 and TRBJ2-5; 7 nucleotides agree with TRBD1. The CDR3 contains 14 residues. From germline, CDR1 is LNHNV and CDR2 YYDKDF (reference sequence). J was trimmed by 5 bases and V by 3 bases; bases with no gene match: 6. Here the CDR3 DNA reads TGTGCCACCAGCAGCGGGACAGTTGGCGAGACCCAGTACTTC. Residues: CATSSGTVGETQYF.

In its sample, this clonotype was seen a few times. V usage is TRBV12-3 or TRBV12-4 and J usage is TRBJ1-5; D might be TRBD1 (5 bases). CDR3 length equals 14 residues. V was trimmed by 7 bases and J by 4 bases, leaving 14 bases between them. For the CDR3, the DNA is TGTGCCAGCACCTTCGGGGGGGGAAATCAGCCCCAGCATTTT. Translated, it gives CASTFGGGNQPQHF.

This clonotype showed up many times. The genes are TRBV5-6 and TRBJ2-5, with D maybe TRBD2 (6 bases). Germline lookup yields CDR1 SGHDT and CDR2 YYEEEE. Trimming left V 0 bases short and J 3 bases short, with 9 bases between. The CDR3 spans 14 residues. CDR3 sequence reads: CASSLAGAEETQYF. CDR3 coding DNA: TGTGCCAGCAGCTTGGCGGGAGCCGAAGAGACCCAGTACTTC.

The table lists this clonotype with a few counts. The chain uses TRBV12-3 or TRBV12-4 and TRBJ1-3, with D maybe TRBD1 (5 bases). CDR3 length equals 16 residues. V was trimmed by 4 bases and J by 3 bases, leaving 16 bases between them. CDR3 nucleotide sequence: TGTGCCAGCAGTTCCCTCCGTGGGGCTATTGGAAACACCATATATTTT. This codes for CASSSLRGAIGNTIYF.

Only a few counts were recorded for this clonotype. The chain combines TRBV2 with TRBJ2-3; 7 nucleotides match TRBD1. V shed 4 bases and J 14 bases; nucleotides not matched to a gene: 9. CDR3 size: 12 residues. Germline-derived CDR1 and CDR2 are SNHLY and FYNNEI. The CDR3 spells CASSASGTAWYF. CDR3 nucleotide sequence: TGTGCCAGCAGTGCTAGTGGGACAGCCTGGTATTTT.

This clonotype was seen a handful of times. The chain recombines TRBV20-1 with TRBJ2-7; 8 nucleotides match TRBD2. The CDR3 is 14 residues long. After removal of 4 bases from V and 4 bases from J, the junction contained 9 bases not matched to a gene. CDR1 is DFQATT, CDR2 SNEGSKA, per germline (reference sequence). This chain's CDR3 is CSATETSELYEQYF. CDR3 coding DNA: TGCAGTGCTACCGAGACTAGCGAGTTGTACGAGCAGTACTTC.

The CDR3 is CSATGGNYNEQFF. CDR3 bases: TGCAGTGCCACAGGGGGGAATTACAATGAGCAGTTCTTC. The genes are TRBV20-1 and TRBJ2-1; the match to TRBD1 covers 8 bases. Germline V gene lookup returns CDR1 DFQATT and CDR2 SNEGSKA (reference sequence). This CDR3 is built from 13 residues. V lost 6 bases and J lost 4; bases outside the gene matches: 5.

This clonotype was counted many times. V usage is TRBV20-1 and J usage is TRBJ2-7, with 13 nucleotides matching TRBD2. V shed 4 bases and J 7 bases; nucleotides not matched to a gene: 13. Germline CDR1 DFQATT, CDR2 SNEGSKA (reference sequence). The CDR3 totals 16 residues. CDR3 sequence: CSAIGLAGVGAYEQYF. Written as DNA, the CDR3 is TGCAGTGCTATAGGACTAGCGGGAGTTGGGGCATATGAGCAGTACTTC.

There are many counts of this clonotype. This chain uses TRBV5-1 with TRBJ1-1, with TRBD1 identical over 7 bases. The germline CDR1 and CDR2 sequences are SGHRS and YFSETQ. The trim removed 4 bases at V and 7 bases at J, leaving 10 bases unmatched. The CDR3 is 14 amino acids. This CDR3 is CASSIPRDSGEAFF. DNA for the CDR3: TGCGCCAGCAGCATACCCCGGGACAGCGGTGAAGCTTTCTTT.

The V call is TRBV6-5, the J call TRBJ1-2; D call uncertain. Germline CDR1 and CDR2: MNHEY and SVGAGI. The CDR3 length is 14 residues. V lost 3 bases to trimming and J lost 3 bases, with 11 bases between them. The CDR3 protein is CASSYDQRDYGYTF. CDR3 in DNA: TGTGCCAGCAGTTATGACCAAAGGGACTATGGCTACACCTTC.

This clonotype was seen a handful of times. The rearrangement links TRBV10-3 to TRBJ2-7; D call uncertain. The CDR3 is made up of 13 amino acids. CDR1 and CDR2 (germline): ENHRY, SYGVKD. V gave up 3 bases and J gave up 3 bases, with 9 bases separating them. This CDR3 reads CAISDGPNYEQYF. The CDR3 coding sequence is TGTGCCATCAGTGACGGTCCTAACTACGAGCAGTACTTC.

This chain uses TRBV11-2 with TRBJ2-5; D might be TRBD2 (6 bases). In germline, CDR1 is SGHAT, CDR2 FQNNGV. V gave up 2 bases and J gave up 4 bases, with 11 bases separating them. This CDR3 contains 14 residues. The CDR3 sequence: CASSLTAGLETQYF. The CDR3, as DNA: TGTGCCAGCAGCTTAACAGCGGGTCTAGAGACCCAGTACTTC.

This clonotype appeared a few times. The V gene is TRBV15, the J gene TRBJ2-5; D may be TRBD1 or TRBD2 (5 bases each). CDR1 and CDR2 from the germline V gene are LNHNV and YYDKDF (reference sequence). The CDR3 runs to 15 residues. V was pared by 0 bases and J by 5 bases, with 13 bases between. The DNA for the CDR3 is TGTGCCACCAGCAGAGATAGGGGAGTATGGGAGACCCAGTACTTC. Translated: CATSRDRGVWETQYF.

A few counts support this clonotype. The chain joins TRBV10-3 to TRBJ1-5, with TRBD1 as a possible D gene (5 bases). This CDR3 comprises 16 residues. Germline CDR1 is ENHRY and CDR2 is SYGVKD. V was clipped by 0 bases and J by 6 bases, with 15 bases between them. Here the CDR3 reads CAISESRGGGTQPQHF. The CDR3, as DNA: TGTGCCATCAGTGAGTCGCGTGGGGGGGGGACTCAGCCCCAGCATTTT.

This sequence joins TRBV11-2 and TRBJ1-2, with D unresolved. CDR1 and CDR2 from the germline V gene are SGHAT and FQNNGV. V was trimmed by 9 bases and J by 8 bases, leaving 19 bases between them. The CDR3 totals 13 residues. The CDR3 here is CASGTVGSGGYTF. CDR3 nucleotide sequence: TGTGCCAGTGGCACTGTTGGGTCTGGAGGCTACACCTTC.

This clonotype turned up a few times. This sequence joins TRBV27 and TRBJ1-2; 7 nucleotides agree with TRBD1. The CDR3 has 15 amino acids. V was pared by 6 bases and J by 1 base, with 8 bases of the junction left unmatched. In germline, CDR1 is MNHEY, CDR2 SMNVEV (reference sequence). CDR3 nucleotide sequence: TGTGCCAGCAGCCGACAGGGCGGGGGTAACTATGGCTACACCTTC. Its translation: CASSRQGGGNYGYTF.

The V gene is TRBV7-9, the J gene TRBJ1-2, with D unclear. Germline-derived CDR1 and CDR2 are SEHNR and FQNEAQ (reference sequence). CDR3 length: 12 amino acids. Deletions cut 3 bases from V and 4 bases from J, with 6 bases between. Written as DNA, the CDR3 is TGTGCCAGCAGCTTTGTTCTCTATGGCTACACCTTC. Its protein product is CASSFVLYGYTF.

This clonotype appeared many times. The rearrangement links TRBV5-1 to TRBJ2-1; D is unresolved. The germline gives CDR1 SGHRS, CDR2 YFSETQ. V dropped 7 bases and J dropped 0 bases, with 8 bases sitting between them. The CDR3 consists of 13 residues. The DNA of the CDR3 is TGCGCCAGCGCGGACCTCTCCTACAATGAGCAGTTCTTC. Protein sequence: CASADLSYNEQFF.

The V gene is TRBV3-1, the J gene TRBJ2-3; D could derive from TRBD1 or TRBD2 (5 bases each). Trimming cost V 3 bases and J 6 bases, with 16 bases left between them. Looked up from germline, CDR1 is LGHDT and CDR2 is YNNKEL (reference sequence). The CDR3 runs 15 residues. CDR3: CASSHGLVEGDTQYF. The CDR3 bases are TGTGCCAGCAGCCACGGACTCGTAGAGGGGGATACGCAGTATTTT.

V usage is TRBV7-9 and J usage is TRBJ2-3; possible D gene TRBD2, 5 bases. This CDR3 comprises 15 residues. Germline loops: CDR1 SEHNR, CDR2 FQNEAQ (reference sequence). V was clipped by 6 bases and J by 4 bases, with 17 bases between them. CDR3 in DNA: TGTGCCAGCAGTCTTAGCGAGAGTTTAGCAGATACGCAGTATTTT. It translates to CASSLSESLADTQYF.

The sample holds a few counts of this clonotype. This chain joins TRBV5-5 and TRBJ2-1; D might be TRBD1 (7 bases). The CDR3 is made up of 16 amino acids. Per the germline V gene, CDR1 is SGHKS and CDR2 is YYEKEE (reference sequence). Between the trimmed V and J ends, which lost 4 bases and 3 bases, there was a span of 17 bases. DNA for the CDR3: TGTGCCAGCAGCGGACGGAGGGGGCCGGACTACAATGAGCAGTTCTTC. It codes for CASSGRRGPDYNEQFF. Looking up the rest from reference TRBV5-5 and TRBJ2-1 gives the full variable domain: DAGVTQSPTHLIKTRGQQVTLRCSPISGHKSVSWYQQVLGQGPQFIFQYYEKEERGRGNFPDRFSARQFPNYSSELNVNALLLGDSALYLCASSGRRGPDYNEQFFGPGTRLTVL.

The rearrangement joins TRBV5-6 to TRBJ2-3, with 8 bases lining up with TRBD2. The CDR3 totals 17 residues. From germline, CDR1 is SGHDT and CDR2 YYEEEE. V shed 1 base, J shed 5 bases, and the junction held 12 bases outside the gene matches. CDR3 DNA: TGTGCCAGCAGCTTGTTTGTGGGACTAGGAATAGAAGATACGCAGTATTTT. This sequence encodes CASSLFVGLGIEDTQYF.

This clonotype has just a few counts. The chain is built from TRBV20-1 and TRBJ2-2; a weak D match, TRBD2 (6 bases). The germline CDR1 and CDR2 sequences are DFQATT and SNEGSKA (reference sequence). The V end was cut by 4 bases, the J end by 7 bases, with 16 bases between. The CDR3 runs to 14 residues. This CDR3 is CSATKRVPIGELFF. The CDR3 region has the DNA TGCAGTGCTACCAAGCGGGTCCCTATCGGGGAGCTGTTTTTT.